The entry below gives a single T cell receptor (beta chain) sequence along with its context. Its antigen remains undetermined. Per-base quality was not reported, and no clone a single base away is much larger than it. Using the deep immunoSEQ assay, TCR CDR3 regions were amplified from genomic DNA by multiplex PCR. Extracted genomic DNA from each cell subset was spread evenly across all wells of several immunoSEQ 96-well plates, with each plate serving as a replicate. Each replicate PCR for sorted subsets received around 200 ng genomic DNA, equal to roughly 33,000 T cell genomes. Purified libraries were quantified with a Qubit 3.0 fluorometer, sized on a Bioanalyzer 2100, and re-quantified with the KAPA Library Quantification kit. A separate single-read 150-cycle Illumina NextSeq 550 flow cell was used to sequence each immunoSEQ 96-well plate. The authors processed their data as follows. Because the immunoSEQ output included only junctional sequences and no quality scores, the filtering could not be the same as the filtering used for full-length reads. Sequences were annotated with PyIR, a Python wrapper for IgBLAST v1.9, using IMGT germline references to assign V/J genes and CDR3. Any read was removed if the V/J assignment was weak (E-value above 1e-6), the CDR3 was missing, or the read contained stop codons, out-of-frame junctions, or ambiguous translated residues. V3J clonotypes were defined as sequences sharing an identical inferred V gene, J gene, and CDR3 amino acid sequence. To compute the percentage overlap between repertoires, the number of shared unique clonotypes was divided by the size of the smaller repertoire. RTK rarefaction, the Chao1 estimator, and Recon v2.1 estimates of unobserved clonotypes were used to assess repertoire richness. OLGA was used to compute generation probabilities for all TCRbeta clonotypes that the gDNA method yielded from a handful of donors. What TCRdb holds here is the immuneACCESS table cut down to in-frame rearrangements. Part of the clones is not present; checked against another copy, under half of the missing clones reflect an unresolved V gene, and the others are unexplained. V, J and clone size were drawn from that table, and D and trimming were deduced from the DNA. Recorded for this sample are around 350,000 clones; about 70% of them occurred a single time. The leading ten clones occupy 8.5% to 12% of the sample.

The sample is drawn from a study of shared clonotypes between healthy human individuals (dated by TCRdb to about 2020). Background on the whole study: Three men and two women, aged 18 to 49 years, made up the cohort. For each donor, CD4 naive and CD4 memory were each run on three plates, CD8 naive on two plates, and CD8 memory on one plate. The study deeply sequenced blood TCR repertoires of about 5 healthy adults to estimate repertoire size and the extent of clonotype sharing between individuals. To increase sequencing depth and limit assay-specific biases, TCR repertoire library preparation and sequencing were carried out by different laboratories using diverse techniques. Leukapheresis yielded between about 0.9 and 10 billion PBMCs per donor. What the study reported, not specific to this receptor: Naive subsets generally had larger estimated clonotype richness than memory subsets. Even with the large sequencing depth, rarefaction of the sorted-subset datasets indicated that sequencing was incomplete. Because the study included only a small number of donors, the genetic and exposure-history diversity represented was limited. Pairwise subsampling indicated that sequencing depth was expected to affect the degree of clonotype sharing among donors. Sampling was limited to blood, and TCR repertoires in tissue likely differ from TCR repertoires in blood. Sharing across several donors was observed for roughly 5% of naive CD4, 3% to 3.5% of naive CD8, around 2.5% of memory CD4, and around 0.4% of memory CD8 clonotypes. Compared with non-shared clonotypes, clonotypes shared by all four sorted-subset donors had higher generation probabilities.

V lost 7 bases and J lost 2 bases; the stretch between them is 14 bases long. Its CDR3 holds 14 amino acids, cysteine through phenylalanine. Only CDR3 DNA remains: 42 bases, in frame from the first base. CDR1 and CDR2 were assigned from the germline V gene as MDHEN and SYDVKM. The donors were healthy, HIV-negative adults who had no recently reported acute infections or vaccinations. Only Caucasian adults living in Nashville, Tennessee, USA were represented among the donors. Magnetic negative selection was used to enrich CD4+ T cells, after which naive cells were positively selected on CD45RA and the negative fraction became the memory subset. After blood collection by leukapheresis, PBMCs were isolated using Ficoll-Histopaque density gradient centrifugation and then cryopreserved in the vapor phase of liquid nitrogen. Analytical flow cytometry was used to check the purity and quantity of each magnetically sorted T cell population. From each sorted fraction, genomic DNA was isolated and quantified by UV absorbance on a Nanodrop 2000c.

The receptor was isolated from a man aged 25-45 years in good health. The chain is assembled from TRBV28 and TRBJ1-1, with the D segment identity uncertain. The specimen was memory CD4+ T cells sorted from blood. The sample's cell subset or site label, decoded: CD45RA-negative fraction. The sequenced DNA is TGTGCCAGCAACGTCCGTCAGAGAAACACTGAAGCTTTCTTT. Its translation is CASNVRQRNTEAFF.